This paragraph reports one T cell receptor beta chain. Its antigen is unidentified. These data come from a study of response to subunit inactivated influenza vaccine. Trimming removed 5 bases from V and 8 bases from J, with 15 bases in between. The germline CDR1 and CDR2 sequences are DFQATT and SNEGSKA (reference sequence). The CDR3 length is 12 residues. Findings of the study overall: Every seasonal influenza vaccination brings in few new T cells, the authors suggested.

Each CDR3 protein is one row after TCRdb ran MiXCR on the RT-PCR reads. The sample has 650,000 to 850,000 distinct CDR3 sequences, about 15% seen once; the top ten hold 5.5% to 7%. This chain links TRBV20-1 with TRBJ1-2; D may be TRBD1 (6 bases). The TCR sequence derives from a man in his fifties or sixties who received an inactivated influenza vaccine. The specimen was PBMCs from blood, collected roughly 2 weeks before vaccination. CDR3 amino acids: CSAALQGEGYTF. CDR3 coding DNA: TGCAGTGCTGCCCTACAGGGAGAGGGCTACACCTTC.